This entry is about one T cell receptor beta chain. The antigen is not known. Assay: immunoSEQ multiplex PCR; the TCRdb copy retains only in-frame clones and omits some. Of about 65,000 clones in the sample, just over 90% were seen once. The ends lost 1 base at V and 2 bases at J; junction bases unmatched: 11. The CDR3 has 17 amino acids. Per the germline V gene, CDR1 is MGHRA and CDR2 is YSYEKL. The donors were part of the validation cohort, which consisted of some 120 subjects and was separate from the first cohort of several hundred subjects. This specimen belongs to a study of cytomegalovirus exposure and HLA in healthy donors. Across the study: The approximately 670 first-cohort repertoires and the 100 to 150 validation repertoires shared the same platform, a later analysis reported. Study-wide results and limits: One later analysis, an examination of the approximately 120 validation repertoires, found that first-cohort TCR clusters tended to co-occur in them.

The receptor was derived from a woman between 18 and 30 years old in good health and CMV-seronegative. Sequencing was done on a sample of PBMCs. The V gene is TRBV4-1, the J gene TRBJ2-7; 7 bases line up with TRBD2. The CDR3 is CASSQVPGASGTYEQYF. The CDR3 nucleotides read TGCGCCAGCAGCCAAGTTCCCGGGGCTAGCGGAACCTACGAGCAGTACTTC.